Only a few counts were recorded for the clone carrying this TCR beta chain. The target antigen is unknown. This record belongs to a study of T cell repertoires in cytomegalovirus infection. Study-level background: TCR beta signatures that were public indicated CMV infection and matching HLA type. Study-wide results and limits: Within the response measured ex vivo, HLA-C-restricted CMV-specific TCR beta clonotypes were dominant.

TCRdb itself ran the reads through MiXCR, one entry per CDR3 protein. Of about 160,000 distinct CDR3 sequences listed, 20% to 25% are singletons. V was clipped by 6 bases and J by 7 bases; unmatched bases: 9. The CDR3 consists of 14 residues. The specimen was CD8+ T cells from cultured PBMCs, collected from culture after CMV antigen stimulation. The chain carries TRBV12-3 or TRBV12-4 and TRBJ1-1; 9 bases align to TRBD1. The TCR sequence derives from a human donor in good health (CMV status not recorded). Some clones in this sample may be carry-over from other donors' samples. CDR3 residues: CASRTGGEAREAFF. CDR3 nucleotides: TGTGCCAGCAGGACAGGGGGGGAAGCTCGTGAAGCTTTCTTT.